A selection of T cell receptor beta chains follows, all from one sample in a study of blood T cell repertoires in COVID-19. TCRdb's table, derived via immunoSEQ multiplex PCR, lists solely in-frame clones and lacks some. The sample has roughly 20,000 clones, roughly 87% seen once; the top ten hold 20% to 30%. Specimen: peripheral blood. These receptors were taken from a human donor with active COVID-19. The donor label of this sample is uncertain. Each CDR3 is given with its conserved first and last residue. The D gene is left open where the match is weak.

CASSEQTTGVANYGYTF	TGTGCCAGCAGTGAGCAAACTACAGGGGTCGCGAACTATGGCTACACCTTC	TRBJ1-2	TRBV6-1	17	TRBD1
CASSPEREVTGELFF	TGTGCCAGCTCACCGGAGCGGGAGGTAACCGGGGAGCTGTTTTTT	TRBJ2-2	TRBV18	15	TRBD2
CASSPQGGVSETQYF	TGTGCCAGCAGCCCCCAGGGGGGAGTATCGGAGACCCAGTACTTC	TRBJ2-5	TRBV6-2/TRBV6-3	15	NA
CASSQEGAGLNEKLFF	TGCGCCAGCAGCCAAGAAGGCGCAGGCCTTAATGAAAAACTGTTTTTT	TRBJ1-4	TRBV4-3	16	NA
CASSQALGNEQFF	TGCGCCAGCAGCCAAGCCCTCGGCAATGAGCAGTTCTTC	TRBJ2-1	TRBV4-3	13	NA
CARRGRGRDTDTQYF	TGTGCCCGTAGAGGGCGGGGGAGAGACACAGATACGCAGTATTTT	TRBJ2-3	TRBV30	15	TRBD2
CASSDRGQGLVQPQHF	TGCGCCAGCAGTGACCGAGGACAGGGATTGGTTCAGCCCCAGCATTTT	TRBJ1-5	TRBV10-2	16	TRBD1
CSGRSGIRADTQYF	TGCAGCGGACGAAGCGGGATCAGGGCAGATACGCAGTATTTT	TRBJ2-3	TRBV29-1	14	TRBD2
CASSLGGSGADTQYF	TGTGCCAGCAGTTTAGGCGGGAGTGGTGCAGATACGCAGTATTTT	TRBJ2-3	TRBV28	15	TRBD2
CASSTPRGGVGTGELFF	TGTGCCAGCAGCACCCCGCGGGGGGGGGTCGGAACCGGGGAGCTGTTTTTT	TRBJ2-2	TRBV7-6	17	TRBD2
CATSGVPRIYNSPLHF	TGTGCCACCAGTGGAGTCCCGAGGATATATAATTCACCCCTCCACTTT	TRBJ1-6	TRBV24-1	16	NA
CASSLGDRNSYEQYF	TGCGCCAGCAGCTTGGGGGACAGGAACTCCTACGAGCAGTACTTC	TRBJ2-7	TRBV5-1	15	TRBD1
CASSSTRTGGYEQYF	TGTGCCAGCAGCTCGACCCGGACAGGGGGCTACGAGCAGTACTTC	TRBJ2-7	TRBV5-6	15	TRBD1
CASSYTPTDYYGYTF	TGTGCCAGCAGTTACACCCCGACAGACTACTATGGCTACACCTTC	TRBJ1-2	TRBV6-6	15	NA
CASSLSPETQYF	TGTGCCAGCAGCTTAAGCCCAGAGACCCAGTACTTC	TRBJ2-5	TRBV7-2	12	NA
CASSVGQGDGNTIYF	TGTGCCAGCAGCGTAGGTCAGGGGGATGGAAACACCATATATTTT	TRBJ1-3	TRBV9	15	TRBD1
CASSSERRESYEQYF	TGTGCCAGCAGCTCGGAGAGGCGGGAGTCCTACGAGCAGTACTTC	TRBJ2-7	TRBV12-1	15	NA
CASSLEGASNIQYF	TGCGCCAGCAGCTTGGAGGGGGCGTCGAACATTCAGTACTTC	TRBJ2-4	TRBV5-1	14	TRBD1
CASSAGASGANVLTF	TGTGCCAGCAGCGCAGGGGCCTCTGGGGCCAACGTCCTGACTTTC	TRBJ2-6	TRBV5-4	15	NA
CASSLGSGGANTQYF	TGTGCCAGCAGCTTAGGCAGCGGGGGGGCAAATACGCAGTATTTT	TRBJ2-3	TRBV11-2	15	TRBD2